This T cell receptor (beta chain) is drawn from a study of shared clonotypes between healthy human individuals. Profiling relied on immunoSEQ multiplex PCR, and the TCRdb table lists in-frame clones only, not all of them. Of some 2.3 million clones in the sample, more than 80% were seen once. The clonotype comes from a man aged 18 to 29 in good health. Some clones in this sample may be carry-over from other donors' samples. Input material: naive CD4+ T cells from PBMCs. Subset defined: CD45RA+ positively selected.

The CDR3 coding sequence is TGTGCCAGCAGTTTATCGGGTTTCACAGATACGCAGTATTTT. Its translation is CASSLSGFTDTQYF. The V call is TRBV28, the J call TRBJ2-3; D unclear. CDR1 and CDR2 (germline): MDHEN, SYDVKM. The CDR3 has 14 amino acids. V lost 1 base and J lost 2, with 7 bases in between.